Following are 2 T cell receptor beta chains from one sample sequenced in a study of T cell responses to AZD1222 COVID-19 vaccine. Sequencing was performed with immunoSEQ multiplex PCR; in TCRdb, only in-frame clones are kept and a portion is missing. The sample includes roughly 150,000 clones, about 90% of them seen just once. The specimen comprised peripheral blood, sampled on day 0 of AZD1222 vaccination. The receptors shown here come from an adult in good health.

The chain joins TRBV6-5 to TRBJ2-7, with D maybe TRBD2 (6 bases). The germline V gene has CDR1 MNHEY and CDR2 SVGAGI. The CDR3 length is 14 residues. Trimming removed 6 bases from V and 0 bases from J, with 12 bases in between. CDR3 sequence (DNA): TGTGCCAGCAGGTCTAGCGAGAGCTCCTACGAGCAGTACTTC. Translation gives CASRSSESSYEQYF.

V gene TRBV3-1 (or the pseudogene TRBV3-2) combines with J gene TRBJ1-2, with D possibly being TRBD1 (6 bases). Germline V gene sequence: CDR1 LGHDT, CDR2 YNNKEL (reference sequence). The CDR3 contains 14 residues. Between the trimmed V and J ends, which lost 4 bases and 7 bases, there was a span of 16 bases. CDR3 loop: CASSLRGGAGGYTF. The CDR3 nucleotides read TGTGCCAGCAGCCTCCGCGGGGGGGCAGGTGGCTACACCTTC.